The 16 T cell receptor beta chains reported below all come from one sample, sequenced in a study of T-cell reconstitution after alpha-beta-depleted transplantation in children. Unique molecular identifiers were incorporated when the TCRbeta library was constructed. TCRdb reprocessed the PCR reads via MiXCR and lists one record per CDR3 protein. Here the sample spans about 610,000 distinct CDR3 sequences, roughly 10% being singletons. The specimen was PBMCs from the stem cell graft donor, collected from the stem cell graft. The receptors were gathered from a human donor who donated a stem cell graft to a child with acute myeloid leukemia.

This chain links TRBV19 with TRBJ2-5; possibly TRBD1 for D (6 bases). Germline CDR1 LNHDA, CDR2 SQIVND (reference sequence). The CDR3 sequence is 11 residues long. Trimming took off 9 bases at V and 2 bases at J, with 7 bases between the two ends. CDR3: CARGQQETQYF. The CDR3 DNA reads TGTGCCAGAGGACAGCAAGAGACCCAGTACTTC.

The chain recombines TRBV7-2 with TRBJ2-2, with D perhaps matching TRBD2 (6 bases). Trimming pared 5 bases from V and 7 bases from J, leaving 14 bases between. Germline CDR1 and CDR2: SGHTA and FQGNSA. The CDR3 is 14 amino acids. Here the CDR3 DNA reads TGTGCCAGCAGCCCCTGGGGAGGTGTCGGGGAGCTGTTTTTT. Translation: CASSPWGGVGELFF.

The V and J genes are TRBV29-1 and TRBJ2-1, with D possibly matching TRBD2 (5 bases). The length of the CDR3 is 17 residues. Trimming took 4 bases from V and 0 from J, leaving 19 bases between them. Germline V gene sequence: CDR1 SQVTM, CDR2 ANQGSEA. CDR3 in amino acids: CSVGPLSGESSYNEQFF. In DNA form, the CDR3 reads TGCAGCGTTGGCCCCCTTAGTGGGGAGAGCTCCTACAATGAGCAGTTCTTC.

The chain uses TRBV19 and TRBJ2-2; 7 bases line up with TRBD2. This CDR3 contains 14 residues. The V segment lost 3 bases and the J segment 7 bases; nucleotides outside the gene matches: 5. Germline-derived CDR1 and CDR2 are LNHDA and SQIVND (reference sequence). This chain's CDR3 is CASSISTSVGELFF. The CDR3 DNA reads TGTGCCAGTAGTATTAGCACTAGCGTCGGGGAGCTGTTTTTT.

This clonotype was found a few times. This chain joins TRBV20-1 and TRBJ2-1; 10 bases align to TRBD2. Looked up from germline, CDR1 is DFQATT and CDR2 is SNEGSKA (reference sequence). Trimming cost V 0 bases and J 4 bases; bases outside gene matches: 9. The CDR3 extends over 17 amino acids. CDR3 sequence (DNA): TGCAGTGCTAGAGATCTCAGGACTAGCGGCAGATACAATGAGCAGTTCTTC. Its translation is CSARDLRTSGRYNEQFF.

The rearrangement uses TRBV4-2 and TRBJ2-1; TRBD2 agrees at 12 bases. Germline assignment: CDR1 LGHNA and CDR2 YNFKEQ. The ends lost 0 bases at V and 0 bases at J; junction bases unmatched: 3. The CDR3 has 18 residues. In nucleotides, the CDR3 is TGTGCCAGCAGCCAAGATCCGACTAGCGGGAGCTCCTACAATGAGCAGTTCTTC. Amino acid sequence: CASSQDPTSGSSYNEQFF.

This clonotype was counted at least ten times. This chain uses TRBV12-3 or TRBV12-4 with TRBJ2-3; 9 nucleotides match TRBD2. The CDR3 runs 13 residues. V was clipped by 4 bases and J by 8 bases; unmatched bases: 4. The CDR3 sequence is CASSYAGGTTQYF. Here the CDR3 DNA reads TGTGCCAGCAGTTACGCGGGAGGGACTACGCAGTATTTT.

Many counts were recorded for this clonotype. The J gene is TRBJ2-2, the V gene TRBV4-3; TRBD1 aligns across 9 bases. Unmatched junction bases numbered 7, after V lost 0 bases and J lost 5 bases. Per germline, CDR1 LGHNA and CDR2 YSLEER. CDR3 length: 17 amino acids. Written as DNA, the CDR3 is TGCGCCAGCAGCCAAGAGTACCGACAGGGGGGGACCGGGGAGCTGTTTTTT. Translating gives CASSQEYRQGGTGELFF.

This clonotype occurred a few times. The chain uses TRBV20-1 and TRBJ2-3, with TRBD2 matching over 7 bases. The length of the CDR3 is 16 residues. With 2 bases clipped from V and 5 bases from J, the junction kept 13 bases outside the gene matches. The germline V gene has CDR1 DFQATT and CDR2 SNEGSKA (reference sequence). The DNA for the CDR3 is TGCAGTGCTAGACGGAGGCTAGCGGCCGGGGAAGATACGCAGTATTTT. It specifies CSARRRLAAGEDTQYF.

This clonotype has more than one count but fewer than ten. The V and J genes are TRBV7-2 and TRBJ1-2; no clear D. The CDR3 has 12 residues. Germline-derived CDR1 and CDR2 are SGHTA and FQGNSA. The V end was cut by 0 bases, the J end by 8 bases, with 7 bases between. CDR3 nucleotide sequence: TGTGCCAGCAGCTTAGCGCCCGACGGCTACACCTTC. Translated, it gives CASSLAPDGYTF.

The chain links TRBV7-6 to TRBJ2-7; D not resolved. The V and J ends lost 0 bases and 2 bases respectively, with 5 bases between them. This CDR3 region has 13 residues. From germline, CDR1 is SGHVS and CDR2 FNYEAQ. The DNA for the CDR3 is TGTGCCAGCAGCTTAGCCGTAACCTACGAGCAGTACTTC. This gives the protein CASSLAVTYEQYF.

J is TRBJ2-3 and V is TRBV5-1; 10 bases line up with TRBD2. V was clipped by 7 bases and J by 3 bases; unmatched bases: 8. The germline V gene encodes CDR1 SGHRS and CDR2 YFSETQ. The CDR3 loop spans 15 amino acids. This CDR3 reads CASARGTSVTDTQYF. The CDR3 DNA follows: TGCGCCAGCGCCCGCGGGACTAGCGTAACAGATACGCAGTATTTT.

This clonotype has a handful of counts. The CDR3 loop reads CASSRARDRYF. In DNA form, the CDR3 reads TGTGCCAGCAGTCGCGCCAGGGACAGGTACTTC. The chain uses TRBV7-2 and TRBJ2-7, with TRBD1 matching 7 bases. CDR1 is SGHTA and CDR2 is FQGNSA in the germline V gene. This CDR3 contains 11 residues. After removal of 6 bases from V and 12 bases from J, the junction contained 8 bases not matched to a gene.

This clonotype was counted a few times. This chain uses TRBV5-1 with TRBJ2-7; 7 nucleotides line up with TRBD2. CDR1 is SGHRS, CDR2 YFSETQ, per germline. The junction had 9 bases not matched to a gene; V was cut back by 0 bases and J by 3 bases. The CDR3 contains 16 residues. The CDR3 sequence: CASSLATSVGGYEQYF. The CDR3, as DNA: TGCGCCAGCAGCTTGGCAACTAGCGTCGGAGGCTACGAGCAGTACTTC. The full variable domain, rest sourced from reference TRBV5-1 and TRBJ2-7, is KAGVTQTPRYLIKTRGQQVTLSCSPISGHRSVSWYQQTPGQGLQFLFEYFSETQRNKGNFPGRFSGRQFSNSRSEMNVSTLELGDSALYLCASSLATSVGGYEQYFGPGTRLTVT.

This clonotype occurred a few times. The chain couples TRBV2 to TRBJ2-3; 10 nucleotides line up with TRBD2. The CDR3 loop spans 16 amino acids. Trimming cost V 3 bases and J 2 bases; bases outside gene matches: 5. The germline V gene encodes CDR1 SNHLY and CDR2 FYNNEI. This CDR3 reads CASSDPSGSDTDTQYF. CDR3 DNA sequence: TGTGCCAGCAGTGACCCTAGCGGGAGCGACACAGATACGCAGTATTTT. The whole variable domain, remainder taken from reference TRBV2 and TRBJ2-3, is EPEVTQTPSHQVTQMGQEVILRCVPISNHLYFYWYRQILGQKVEFLVSFYNNEISEKSEIFDDQFSVERPDGSNFTLKIRSTKLEDSAMYFCASSDPSGSDTDTQYFGPGTRLTVL.

Only a few counts were recorded for this clonotype. The rearrangement uses TRBV7-9 and TRBJ2-3; D call uncertain. CDR3 size: 16 residues. CDR1 is SEHNR, CDR2 FQNEAQ, per germline (reference sequence). Trimming took 4 bases from V and 2 from J, leaving 16 bases between them. As DNA, the CDR3 is TGTGCCAGCAGCTCCCGGCCTCAACTCCCCACAGATACGCAGTATTTT. Translation: CASSSRPQLPTDTQYF.